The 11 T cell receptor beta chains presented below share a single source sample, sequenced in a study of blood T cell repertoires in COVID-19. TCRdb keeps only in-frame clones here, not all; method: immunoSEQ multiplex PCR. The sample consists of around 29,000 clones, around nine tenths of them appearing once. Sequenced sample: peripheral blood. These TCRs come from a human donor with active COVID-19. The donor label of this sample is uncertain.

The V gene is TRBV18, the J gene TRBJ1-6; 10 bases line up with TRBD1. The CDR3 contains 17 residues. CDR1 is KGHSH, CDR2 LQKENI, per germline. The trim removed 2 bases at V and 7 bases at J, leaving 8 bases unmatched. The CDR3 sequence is CASSPSNRDRGNSPLHF. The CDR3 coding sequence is TGTGCCAGCTCACCAAGTAACCGGGACAGGGGCAATTCACCCCTCCACTTT.

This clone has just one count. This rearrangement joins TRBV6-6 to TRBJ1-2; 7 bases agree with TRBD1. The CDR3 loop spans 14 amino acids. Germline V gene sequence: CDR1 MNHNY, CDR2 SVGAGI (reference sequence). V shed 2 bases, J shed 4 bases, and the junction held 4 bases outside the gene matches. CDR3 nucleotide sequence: TGTGCCAGCAGTTACGAGACAGGGAGCTATGGCTACACCTTC. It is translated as CASSYETGSYGYTF.

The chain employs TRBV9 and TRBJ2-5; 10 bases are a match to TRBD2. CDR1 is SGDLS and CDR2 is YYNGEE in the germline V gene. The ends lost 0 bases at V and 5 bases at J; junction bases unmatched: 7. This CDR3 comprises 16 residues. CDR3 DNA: TGTGCCAGCAGCGTAGGAGCGGGGGGGCTCGAGGAGACCCAGTACTTC. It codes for CASSVGAGGLEETQYF.

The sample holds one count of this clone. DNA for the CDR3: TGTGCCAGCAGTTCCCTCGGGAGGGACAATGGCTACACCTTC. Its protein is CASSSLGRDNGYTF. The chain links TRBV6-5 to TRBJ1-2; possible D gene TRBD1, 6 bases. The CDR3 extends over 14 amino acids. Germline V gives CDR1 MNHEY, CDR2 SVGAGI. Trimming took off 4 bases at V and 6 bases at J, with 15 bases between the two ends.

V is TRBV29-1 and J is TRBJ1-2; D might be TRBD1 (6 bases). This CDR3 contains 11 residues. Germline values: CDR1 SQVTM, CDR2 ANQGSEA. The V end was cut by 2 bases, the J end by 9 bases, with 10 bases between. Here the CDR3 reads CSVERTASYTF. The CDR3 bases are TGCAGCGTTGAAAGGACAGCAAGCTACACCTTC.

The DNA of the CDR3 is TGTGCCAGCTCACCAACAGGCCTATGGCCCCAGCATTTT. Protein product: CASSPTGLWPQHF. The chain uses TRBV18 and TRBJ1-5; D may be TRBD1 (5 bases). This CDR3 spans 13 amino acids. The V gene's germline CDR1 is KGHSH and CDR2 LQKENI. Trimming took off 2 bases at V and 9 bases at J, with 11 bases between the two ends.

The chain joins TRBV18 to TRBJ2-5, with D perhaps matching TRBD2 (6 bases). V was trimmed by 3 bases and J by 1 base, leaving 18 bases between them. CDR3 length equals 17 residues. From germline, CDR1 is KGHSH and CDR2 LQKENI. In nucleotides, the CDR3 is TGTGCCAGCTCACCCGGACGGGGGAAGGAAGGCCAAGAGACCCAGTACTTC. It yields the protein CASSPGRGKEGQETQYF.

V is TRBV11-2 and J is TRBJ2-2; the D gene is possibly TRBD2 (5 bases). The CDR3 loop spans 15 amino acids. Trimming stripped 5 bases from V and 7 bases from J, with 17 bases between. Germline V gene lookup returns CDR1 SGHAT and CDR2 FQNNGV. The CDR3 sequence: CASSPPGSRVGELFF. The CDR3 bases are TGTGCCAGCAGCCCACCGGGGTCTCGGGTCGGGGAGCTGTTTTTT.

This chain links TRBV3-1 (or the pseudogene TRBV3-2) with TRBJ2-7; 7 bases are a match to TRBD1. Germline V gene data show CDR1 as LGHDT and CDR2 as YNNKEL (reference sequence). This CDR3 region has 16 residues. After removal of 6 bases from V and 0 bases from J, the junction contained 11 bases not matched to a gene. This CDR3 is CASSYIAWDSSYEQYF. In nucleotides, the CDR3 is TGTGCCAGCAGTTACATAGCCTGGGACAGCTCCTACGAGCAGTACTTC.

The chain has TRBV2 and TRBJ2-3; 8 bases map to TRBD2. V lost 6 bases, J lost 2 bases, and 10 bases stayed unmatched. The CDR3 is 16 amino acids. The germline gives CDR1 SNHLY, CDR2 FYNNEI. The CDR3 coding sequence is TGTGCCAGCAGATCAAGACCGGGACTAGACACAGATACGCAGTATTTT. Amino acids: CASRSRPGLDTDTQYF. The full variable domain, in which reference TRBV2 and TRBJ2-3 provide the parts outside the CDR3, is EPEVTQTPSHQVTQMGQEVILRCVPISNHLYFYWYRQILGQKVEFLVSFYNNEISEKSEIFDDQFSVERPDGSNFTLKIRSTKLEDSAMYFCASRSRPGLDTDTQYFGPGTRLTVL.

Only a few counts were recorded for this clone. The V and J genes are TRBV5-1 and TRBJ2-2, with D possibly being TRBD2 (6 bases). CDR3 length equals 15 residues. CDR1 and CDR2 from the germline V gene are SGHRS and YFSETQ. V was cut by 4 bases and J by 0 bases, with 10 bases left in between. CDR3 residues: CASSPLAANTGELFF. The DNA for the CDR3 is TGCGCCAGCAGCCCACTAGCCGCGAACACCGGGGAGCTGTTTTTT.